These 6 T cell receptor beta chains originate from one sample sequenced in a study of T cell repertoires in cytomegalovirus infection. TCRdb recomputed calls from the reads with MiXCR, one row per CDR3 protein. The profile shows 120,000 to 150,000 distinct CDR3 sequences, about 6.5% of them singletons. The sequenced sample was PBMCs. These receptors all come from a human donor in good health (CMV status not recorded). Some clones in this sample may be carry-over from other donors' samples.

In this sample, this clonotype turned up many times. This chain uses TRBV7-8 with TRBJ2-3; 9 nucleotides align to TRBD1. The CDR3 sequence is 16 residues long. Losses at the gene ends were 1 base for V and 2 bases for J; bases not matched to a gene: 4. CDR1 SGHVS and CDR2 FQNEAQ come from the germline V gene. The DNA of the CDR3 is TGTGCCAGCAGCTTAGTAGGGACAGGGTTCACAGATACGCAGTATTTT. This encodes CASSLVGTGFTDTQYF. Full variable domain (remainder filled in from reference TRBV7-8 and TRBJ2-3): GAGVSQSPRYKVAKRGQDVALRCDPISGHVSLFWYQQALGQGPEFLTYFQNEAQLDKSGLPSDRFFAERPEGSVSTLKIQRTQQEDSAVYLCASSLVGTGFTDTQYFGPGTRLTVL.

This clonotype was recorded many times. This chain joins TRBV6-2 or TRBV6-3 and TRBJ2-3; unclear D gene. Germline assignment: CDR1 MNHEY and CDR2 SVGEGT. V lost 5 bases, J lost 1 base, and 4 bases lay in between. The CDR3 has 12 residues. CDR3 sequence: CASSPGTDTQYF. In DNA, the CDR3 is TGTGCCAGCAGTCCAGGCACAGATACGCAGTATTTT.

In its sample, this clonotype was seen many times. The chain couples TRBV7-8 to TRBJ2-7; D ambiguous. V gave up 0 bases and J gave up 3 bases, with 9 bases separating them. The CDR3 has 14 residues. CDR1 is SGHVS, CDR2 FQNEAQ, per germline. The chain's CDR3 is CASSLAGLGYEQYF. DNA for the CDR3: TGTGCCAGCAGCTTAGCTGGGCTGGGCTACGAGCAGTACTTC.

This clonotype was detected a few times. The V call is TRBV6-2 or TRBV6-3, the J call TRBJ2-6; TRBD2 might be the D (6 bases). In germline, CDR1 is MNHEY, CDR2 SVGEGT. The CDR3 sequence is 16 residues long. V was cut by 7 bases and J by 4 bases, with 17 bases left in between. This chain's CDR3 is CASTEEGLEGANVLTF. CDR3 nucleotide sequence: TGTGCCAGCACCGAGGAGGGGCTTGAGGGGGCCAACGTCCTGACTTTC.

This clonotype was counted at least ten times. The chain carries TRBV6-2 or TRBV6-3 and TRBJ1-1; 10 positions agree with TRBD1. V shed 6 bases, J shed 5 bases, and the junction held 6 bases outside the gene matches. CDR1 is MNHEY and CDR2 is SVGEGT in the germline V gene. The CDR3 has 14 residues. CDR3 nucleotides: TGTGCCAGCAGCACCCGGGACAGGGGAACTGAAGCTTTCTTT. Amino acid sequence: CASSTRDRGTEAFF.

There are many counts of this clonotype. The chain uses TRBV7-2 and TRBJ2-5; 9 nucleotides align to TRBD1. Unmatched junction bases numbered 7, after V lost 4 bases and J lost 4 bases. Germline-derived CDR1 and CDR2 are SGHTA and FQGNSA. This CDR3 spans 15 amino acids. The CDR3 sequence is CASSSDRGGGETQYF. CDR3 bases: TGTGCCAGCAGCTCGGACAGGGGAGGAGGAGAGACCCAGTACTTC.